What follows are 16 T cell receptor beta chains derived from one specimen sequenced in a study of blood T cell repertoires in COVID-19. Data came from immunoSEQ multiplex PCR; TCRdb stores just in-frame clones and leaves some out. In the table there are 280,000 or so clones, about 85% of which are singletons. The material sequenced was peripheral blood. The receptors derive from a human donor in a cohort sampled during active COVID-19.

The J gene is TRBJ1-3, the V gene TRBV27; a weak D match, TRBD1 (6 bases). Germline CDR1 reads MNHEY; CDR2 reads SMNVEV (reference sequence). The germline V and J ends were trimmed by 8 bases and 0 bases, with 23 bases remaining between them. CDR3 length: 18 amino acids. The CDR3 loop is CASQPTGDPWSSGNTIYF. CDR3 DNA sequence: TGTGCCAGCCAGCCGACAGGCGACCCCTGGAGCTCTGGAAACACCATATATTTT.

The V and J genes are TRBV3-1 (or the pseudogene TRBV3-2) and TRBJ1-5; no reliable D call. The CDR3 spans 13 residues. V was cut by 5 bases and J by 11 bases, with 16 bases left in between. Germline V gene lookup returns CDR1 LGHDT and CDR2 YNNKEL (reference sequence). DNA for the CDR3: TGTGCCAGCAGCTCCCGCCCCCAGCAGGCCCAGCATTTT. Amino acids: CASSSRPQQAQHF.

This rearrangement joins TRBV28 to TRBJ2-3, with D perhaps matching TRBD2 (6 bases). The V end was cut by 5 bases, the J end by 1 base, with 13 bases between. Germline CDR1 is MDHEN and CDR2 is SYDVKM. The CDR3 loop spans 15 amino acids. CDR3: CASSPGGSGTDTQYF. The CDR3 DNA reads TGTGCCAGCAGTCCAGGAGGGTCGGGCACAGATACGCAGTATTTT.

This clone was seen at least ten times. The chain links TRBV19 to TRBJ1-1, with a possible D match to TRBD1 (6 bases). Germline values: CDR1 LNHDA, CDR2 SQIVND (reference sequence). This CDR3 has 15 residues. Trimming took 6 bases from V and 4 from J, leaving 18 bases between them. The CDR3 reads CASRPRKGTLTEAFF. For the CDR3, the DNA is TGTGCCAGTAGACCTCGCAAAGGGACACTCACTGAAGCTTTCTTT.

The chain employs TRBV4-2 and TRBJ1-3; no reliable D call. The CDR3 is 13 residues long. Germline CDR1 is LGHNA and CDR2 is YNFKEQ. V was cut by 5 bases and J by 4 bases, with 9 bases left in between. The CDR3 DNA sequence: TGTGCCAGCAGCGCCTCCACAGGAAACACCATATATTTT. This sequence encodes CASSASTGNTIYF.

The chain is built from TRBV5-4 and TRBJ2-7; 9 nucleotides agree with TRBD1. The CDR3 contains 15 residues. Germline V lookup: CDR1 SGHNT, CDR2 YYREEE (reference sequence). The V segment lost 4 bases and the J segment 2 bases; nucleotides outside the gene matches: 7. The CDR3 coding sequence is TGTGCCAGCAGCGCCGGGACAGGGAGGACCTACGAGCAGTACTTC. Translation: CASSAGTGRTYEQYF. Combining the CDR3 with reference TRBV5-4 and TRBJ2-7 gives the whole variable domain ETGVTQSPTHLIKTRGQQVTLRCSSQSGHNTVSWYQQALGQGPQFIFQYYREEENGRGNFPPRFSGLQFPNYSSELNVNALELDDSALYLCASSAGTGRTYEQYFGPGTRLTVT.

This chain uses TRBV29-1 with TRBJ2-7; D perhaps matches TRBD2 (6 bases). This CDR3 region has 14 residues. Germline CDR1 reads SQVTM; CDR2 reads ANQGSEA. With 0 bases removed from V and 3 bases from J, the gap between germline ends came to 12 bases. CDR3: CSVEEEGRGYEQYF. The CDR3 DNA is TGCAGCGTTGAAGAGGAGGGTAGGGGCTACGAGCAGTACTTC.

The V gene is TRBV3-1 (or the pseudogene TRBV3-2), the J gene TRBJ2-2; the D is unclear. Trimming shortened V by 1 base and J by 2 bases, and 5 bases separated the two germline ends. CDR1 and CDR2 from the germline V gene are LGHDT and YNNKEL (reference sequence). The CDR3 is 14 residues long. The CDR3 coding sequence is TGTGCCAGCAGCCAAGGACTTAACACCGGGGAGCTGTTTTTT. Translating gives CASSQGLNTGELFF.

The gene calls are TRBV19 and TRBJ2-6, with D maybe TRBD2 (6 bases). The V gene's germline CDR1 is LNHDA and CDR2 SQIVND (reference sequence). CDR3 size: 17 residues. Trimming stripped 3 bases from V and 5 bases from J, with 17 bases between. The CDR3 sequence is CASSIWVGGDRANVLTF. The CDR3 bases are TGTGCCAGTAGTATTTGGGTAGGAGGGGATAGGGCCAACGTCCTGACTTTC.

This sequence joins TRBV30 and TRBJ1-1; TRBD1 agrees at 7 bases. In germline, CDR1 is GTSNPN, CDR2 SVGIG (reference sequence). Losses at the gene ends were 1 base for V and 0 bases for J; bases not matched to a gene: 2. The CDR3 is made up of 14 amino acids. CDR3 residues: CAWSAQGLNTEAFF. CDR3 in DNA: TGTGCCTGGAGTGCACAGGGGCTGAACACTGAAGCTTTCTTT.

The chain couples TRBV19 to TRBJ1-3, with 7 nucleotides matching TRBD1. Germline loops: CDR1 LNHDA, CDR2 SQIVND (reference sequence). The CDR3 covers 15 residues. V lost 7 bases to trimming and J lost 2 bases; unmatched junction nucleotides: 8. CDR3 sequence: CASNPGQLPGNTIYF. The CDR3 DNA reads TGTGCCAGTAATCCGGGACAGCTTCCTGGAAACACCATATATTTT.

The chain recombines TRBV9 with TRBJ2-3; TRBD2 matches 10 bases. The V gene's germline CDR1 is SGDLS and CDR2 YYNGEE. The V gene end was trimmed by 3 bases and the J gene end by 6 bases; junction bases not matched to a gene: 7. This CDR3 is 15 amino acids long. The CDR3 sequence is CASSAVGLATDTQYF. DNA for the CDR3: TGTGCCAGCAGCGCTGTGGGACTAGCGACCGATACGCAGTATTTT.

The chain recombines TRBV7-9 with TRBJ2-2; 7 nucleotides align to TRBD1. CDR1 is SEHNR, CDR2 FQNEAQ, per germline (reference sequence). This CDR3 region has 16 residues. J gave up 0 bases and V 7 bases, and 8 bases lay outside the gene matches. In DNA, the CDR3 is TGTGCCAGCATCCCCTGGACAGGAGCGAACACCGGGGAGCTGTTTTTT. It encodes CASIPWTGANTGELFF.

V gene TRBV29-1 combines with J gene TRBJ2-3; maybe TRBD1 (6 bases). V shed 6 bases and J shed 6 bases, with 16 bases lying between them. CDR1 is SQVTM and CDR2 is ANQGSEA in the germline V gene. The CDR3 is 13 residues long. The CDR3 reads CSVLRGASDTQYF. The CDR3 coding sequence is TGCAGCGTCCTCAGGGGTGCATCGGATACGCAGTATTTT.

This chain joins TRBV5-6 and TRBJ1-3; 7 bases map to TRBD1. CDR1 and CDR2 (germline): SGHDT, YYEEEE. This CDR3 region has 17 residues. Losses at the gene ends were 0 bases for V and 0 bases for J; bases not matched to a gene: 6. The CDR3 protein is CASSLGWGTDSGNTIYF. The DNA for the CDR3 is TGTGCCAGCAGCTTGGGATGGGGGACAGACTCTGGAAACACCATATATTTT. Full variable domain (outside the CDR3, taken from reference TRBV5-6 and TRBJ1-3): DAGVTQSPTHLIKTRGQQVTLRCSPKSGHDTVSWYQQALGQGPQFIFQYYEEEERQRGNFPDRFSGHQFPNYSSELNVNALLLGDSALYLCASSLGWGTDSGNTIYFGEGSWLTVV.

This rearrangement joins TRBV19 to TRBJ1-1, with a weak D call TRBD1 (5 bases). This CDR3 has 16 amino acids. V lost 0 bases to trimming and J lost 0 bases, with 11 bases between them. Germline assignment: CDR1 LNHDA and CDR2 SQIVND (reference sequence). CDR3 protein: CASSIETTAMNTEAFF. Written as DNA, the CDR3 is TGTGCCAGTAGTATAGAAACGACAGCGATGAACACTGAAGCTTTCTTT.